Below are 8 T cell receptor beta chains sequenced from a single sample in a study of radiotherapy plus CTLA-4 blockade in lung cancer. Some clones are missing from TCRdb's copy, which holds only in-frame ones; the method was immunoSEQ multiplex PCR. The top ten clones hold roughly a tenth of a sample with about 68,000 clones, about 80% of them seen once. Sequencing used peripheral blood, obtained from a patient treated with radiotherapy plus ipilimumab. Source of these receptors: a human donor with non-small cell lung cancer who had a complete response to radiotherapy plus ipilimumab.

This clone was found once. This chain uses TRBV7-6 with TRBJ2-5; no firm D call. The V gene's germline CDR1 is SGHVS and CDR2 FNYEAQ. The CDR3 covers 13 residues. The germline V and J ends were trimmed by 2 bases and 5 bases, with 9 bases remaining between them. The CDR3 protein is CASSLNLGETQYF. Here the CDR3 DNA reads TGTGCCAGCAGCTTAAACCTCGGGGAGACCCAGTACTTC.

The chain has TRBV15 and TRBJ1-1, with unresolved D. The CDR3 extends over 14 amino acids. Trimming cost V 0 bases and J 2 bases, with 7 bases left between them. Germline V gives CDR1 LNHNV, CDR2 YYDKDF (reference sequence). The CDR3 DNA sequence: TGTGCCACCAGCAGAGAGGCAGCCAACACTGAAGCTTTCTTT. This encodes CATSREAANTEAFF.

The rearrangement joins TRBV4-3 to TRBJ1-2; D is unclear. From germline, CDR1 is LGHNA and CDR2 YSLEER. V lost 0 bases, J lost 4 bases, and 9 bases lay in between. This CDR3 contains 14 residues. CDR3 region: CASSQDFTSYGYTF. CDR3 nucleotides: TGCGCCAGCAGCCAAGATTTTACGTCCTATGGCTACACCTTC.

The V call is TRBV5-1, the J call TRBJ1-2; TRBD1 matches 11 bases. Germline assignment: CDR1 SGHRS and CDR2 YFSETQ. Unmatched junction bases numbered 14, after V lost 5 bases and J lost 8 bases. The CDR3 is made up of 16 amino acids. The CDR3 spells CASRLLGQGAARGYTF. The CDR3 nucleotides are TGCGCCAGCAGACTTCTCGGACAGGGGGCAGCGAGGGGCTACACCTTC. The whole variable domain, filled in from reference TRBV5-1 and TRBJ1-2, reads KAGVTQTPRYLIKTRGQQVTLSCSPISGHRSVSWYQQTPGQGLQFLFEYFSETQRNKGNFPGRFSGRQFSNSRSEMNVSTLELGDSALYLCASRLLGQGAARGYTFGSGTRLTVV.

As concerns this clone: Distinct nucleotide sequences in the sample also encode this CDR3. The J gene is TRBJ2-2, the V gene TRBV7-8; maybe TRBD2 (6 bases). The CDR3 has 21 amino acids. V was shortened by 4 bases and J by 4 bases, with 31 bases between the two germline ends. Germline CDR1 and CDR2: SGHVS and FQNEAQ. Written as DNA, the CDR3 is TGTGCCAGCAGCTCCCGCGACTTTCTAGCGCTTTCTTCCTTCGGCACCGGGGAGCTGTTTTTT. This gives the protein CASSSRDFLALSSFGTGELFF.

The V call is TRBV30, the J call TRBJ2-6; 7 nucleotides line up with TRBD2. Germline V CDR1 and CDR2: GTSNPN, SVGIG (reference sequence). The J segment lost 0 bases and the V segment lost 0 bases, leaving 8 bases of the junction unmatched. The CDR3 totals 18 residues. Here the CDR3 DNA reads TGTGCCTGGAGTGTAGGGCGGGGGATCTACTCTGGGGCCAACGTCCTGACTTTC. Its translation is CAWSVGRGIYSGANVLTF. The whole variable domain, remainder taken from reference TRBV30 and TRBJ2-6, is SQTIHQWPATLVQPVGSPLSLECTVEGTSNPNLYWYRQAAGRGLQLLFYSVGIGQISSEVPQNLSASRPQDRQFILSSKKLLLSDSGFYLCAWSVGRGIYSGANVLTFGAGSRLTVL.

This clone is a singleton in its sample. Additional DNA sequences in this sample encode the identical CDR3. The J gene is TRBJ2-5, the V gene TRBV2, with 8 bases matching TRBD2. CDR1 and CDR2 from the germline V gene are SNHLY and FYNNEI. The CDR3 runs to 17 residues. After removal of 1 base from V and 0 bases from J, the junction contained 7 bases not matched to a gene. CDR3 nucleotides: TGTGCCAGCAGTGAAGGCCCCTCTAGCGGGTACCAAGAGACCCAGTACTTC. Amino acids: CASSEGPSSGYQETQYF.

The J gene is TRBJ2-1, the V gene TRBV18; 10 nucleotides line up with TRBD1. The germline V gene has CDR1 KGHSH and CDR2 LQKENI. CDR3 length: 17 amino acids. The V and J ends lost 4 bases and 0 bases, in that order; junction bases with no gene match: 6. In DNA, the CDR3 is TGTGCCAGCTCACGGGACAGGGGCGGAATCTCCTACAATGAGCAGTTCTTC. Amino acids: CASSRDRGGISYNEQFF.